These T cell receptor beta chains were read from a single sample in a study of patients and donors after allogeneic stem cell transplantation. TCRdb re-called the RT-PCR reads through MiXCR, storing one row per CDR3 protein. The table has around 90,000 distinct CDR3 sequences, 48% seen once. Sequences were obtained from blood, either unsorted or a sorted T cell fraction (not recorded which). The receptors here all came from a human donor who was either an allogeneic HSCT recipient or a stem cell or donor lymphocyte infusion donor (not recorded which). It is not recorded whose cells these are; they may come from a transplant donor. Each CDR3 is given with its conserved first and last residue. A D gene is named only where the DNA matches it firmly. Some rows have no size entry. The others give once, few or many, or a class for an expanded clone.

v_call	d_call	cdr3_length	clone_size	j_call	cdr3_nt	cdr3_aa
TRBV6-5	-	13	few	TRBJ2-7	TGTGCCAGCAGTCCTTATAATTCCTACGAGCAGTACTTC	CASSPYNSYEQYF
TRBV29-1	TRBD1	12	-	TRBJ1-4	TGCAGCCTACGGGACAGGGCGGAAAAACTGTTTTTT	CSLRDRAEKLFF
TRBV6-6	-	13	-	TRBJ1-1	TGTGCCAGCAGTTACTCGAATAATCAGGAAGCTTTCTTT	CASSYSNNQEAFF
TRBV24-1	-	17	-	TRBJ2-3	TGTGCCACCAGTGATTTGAGGGGCAGGGAAGGCACAGATACGCAGTATTTT	CATSDLRGREGTDTQYF
TRBV5-6	-	12	-	TRBJ2-1	TGTGCCAGCAGCTTGGCGGTGAAGGAGCAGTTCTTC	CASSLAVKEQFF
TRBV6-6	-	16	few	TRBJ1-3	TGTGCCAGCAGCCCTCGTGACTCCCGCTCTGGAAACACCATATATTTT	CASSPRDSRSGNTIYF
TRBV28	-	14	few	TRBJ1-5	TGTGCCAGCAGTTTAAGGGATTCGGGTCCGTTATTACATTTT	CASSLRDSGPLLHF
TRBV12-3/TRBV12-4	-	13	-	TRBJ1-5	TGTGCCAGCACGGGGGGAGACAATCAGCCCCAGCATTTT	CASTGGDNQPQHF
TRBV4-3	-	14	-	TRBJ1-5	TGCGCCAGCAGCCAAGTGGGGGGTAATCAGCCCCAGCATTTT	CASSQVGGNQPQHF
TRBV12-3/TRBV12-4	TRBD2	13	-	TRBJ2-5	TGTGCCAGCAGTTCCAGCGGGAGTAAGACCCAGTACTTC	CASSSSGSKTQYF
TRBV4-2	TRBD2	19	-	TRBJ2-2	TGTGCCAGCAGCCAAGTACTAGCGGGAGGGCCGGGGAACACCGGGGAGCTGTTTTTT	CASSQVLAGGPGNTGELFF
TRBV27	-	13	few	TRBJ2-5	TGTGCCAGCAGTTTATGGGGTGGAGAGACCCAGTACTTC	CASSLWGGETQYF
TRBV7-2	TRBD1	17	-	TRBJ1-1	TGTGCCAGCAGCATCAGCCGGGACAGGGCCATGAACACTGAAGCTTTCTTT	CASSISRDRAMNTEAFF
TRBV6-5	-	13	few	TRBJ1-2	TGTGCCAGCAGTTACTGGCAGGGTAATGGCTACACCTTC	CASSYWQGNGYTF
TRBV5-1	-	14	-	TRBJ1-6	TGCGCCAGCAGCTTCACTAGGTTGGATTCACCCCTCCACTTT	CASSFTRLDSPLHF
TRBV12-3/TRBV12-4	-	13	few	TRBJ1-1	TGTGCCAGCAGCCCAAGCGTAAACACTGAAGCTTTCTTT	CASSPSVNTEAFF
TRBV4-1	TRBD1	17	few	TRBJ1-1	TGCGCCAGCAGCCAAGATAGAGCGACAGGGTGGAAGACTGAAGCTTTCTTT	CASSQDRATGWKTEAFF
TRBV10-3	-	13	-	TRBJ1-2	TGTGCCATCAGTGAAGGAGTAGACTATGGCTACACCTTC	CAISEGVDYGYTF
TRBV19	-	15	once	TRBJ2-7	TGTGCCAGTAGTATAGAGAAGGGAAGCTCCTACGAGCAGTACTTC	CASSIEKGSSYEQYF
TRBV10-3	TRBD1	14	-	TRBJ1-1	TGTGCCATCTCAGGAGCAGGGGGCACCACTGAAGCTTTCTTT	CAISGAGGTTEAFF
TRBV12-3/TRBV12-4	-	13	-	TRBJ1-1	TGTGCCAGCGCGACGTGGTCAAACACTGAAGCTTTCTTT	CASATWSNTEAFF
TRBV20-1	-	16	-	TRBJ1-6	TGCAGTGCTAGTGGGGGACCCATCGTAGAGAATTCACCCCTCCACTTT	CSASGGPIVENSPLHF
TRBV6-5	TRBD1	17	-	TRBJ1-2	TGTGCCAGCAGGGAAGTCGGGAGGGGGCGAATAGAGTATGGCTACACCTTC	CASREVGRGRIEYGYTF
TRBV20-1	-	18	-	TRBJ1-3	TGCAGTGCTAGTTTTAGTCTTACGGGCCTCAACTCTGGAAACACCATATATTTT	CSASFSLTGLNSGNTIYF
TRBV12-3/TRBV12-4	TRBD1	17	few	TRBJ1-1	TGTGCCAGCAGCCTATATAGCCCCGGACAGGGGAACACTGAAGCTTTCTTT	CASSLYSPGQGNTEAFF
TRBV3-1	-	14	many	TRBJ1-2	TGTGCCAGCAGCCAACAGGTAGCTAACTATGGCTACACCTTC	CASSQQVANYGYTF
TRBV12-3/TRBV12-4	-	12	-	TRBJ2-2	TGTGCCAGCAGTTTGATCACCGGGGAGCTGTTTTTT	CASSLITGELFF
TRBV4-3	TRBD1	17	-	TRBJ1-4	TGCGCCAGCAGCCAAGTCCAGACAGGGGCCTTTAATGAAAAACTGTTTTTT	CASSQVQTGAFNEKLFF
TRBV7-9	TRBD1	14	-	TRBJ1-4	TGTGCCAGCAGCTCGGACAGGGGCCATGAAAAACTGTTTTTT	CASSSDRGHEKLFF
TRBV27	-	13	few	TRBJ1-2	TGTGCCAGCAGTTTCAAGGGCCTCTATGGCTACACCTTC	CASSFKGLYGYTF
TRBV4-3	-	13	once	TRBJ1-5	TGCGCCAGCAGCCAAGATTGGGGTCAGCCCCAGCATTTT	CASSQDWGQPQHF
TRBV7-6	-	15	few	TRBJ1-5	TGTGCCAGCAGCTTAATGGCAGACCGCAATCAGCCCCAGCATTTT	CASSLMADRNQPQHF
TRBV25-1	-	16	-	TRBJ2-7	TGTGCCAGCAGTGAACTGATGTCACCGCCGGGTCACGAGCAGTACTTC	CASSELMSPPGHEQYF
TRBV19	-	12	-	TRBJ2-7	TGTGCCAGTAGCACGAGCTCCTACGAGCAGTACTTC	CASSTSSYEQYF
TRBV20-1	TRBD2	13	-	TRBJ2-3	TGCAGTGCTAGTGCGGGAGGCCTGGATACGCAGTATTTT	CSASAGGLDTQYF
TRBV24-1	TRBD2	15	-	TRBJ2-1	TGTGCCACCAGTGATTTTACTAGCGGGACAGTTGAGCAGTTCTTC	CATSDFTSGTVEQFF
TRBV5-1	TRBD1	15	few	TRBJ1-1	TGCGCCAGCAGCGCCCAGACAGGGATGAACACTGAAGCTTTCTTT	CASSAQTGMNTEAFF
TRBV9	-	14	-	TRBJ2-5	TGTGCCAGCAGCGTAGTGGATTCCCAAGAGACCCAGTACTTC	CASSVVDSQETQYF
TRBV7-6	TRBD1	14	-	TRBJ1-4	TGTGCCAGCAGCCAGGACAGGACTAATGAAAAACTGTTTTTT	CASSQDRTNEKLFF
TRBV29-1	-	13	-	TRBJ1-1	TGCAGCGCACATACAGGGACCGACACTGAAGCTTTCTTT	CSAHTGTDTEAFF
TRBV5-6	-	16	-	TRBJ1-5	TGTGCCAGCAGTTACCGGGAAAACGGGACATATCAGCCCCAGCATTTT	CASSYRENGTYQPQHF
TRBV28	-	15	-	TRBJ1-2	TGTGCCAGCAGTTTTTGGGGACGGATTAACTATGGCTACACCTTC	CASSFWGRINYGYTF
TRBV6-1	-	15	-	TRBJ1-2	TGTGCCAGCAGTAGTTACAGAACCTTTCTCTATGGCTACACCTTC	CASSSYRTFLYGYTF
TRBV29-1	-	12	-	TRBJ2-2	TGCAGCGTTGGGCAGAACACCGGGGAGCTGTTTTTT	CSVGQNTGELFF
TRBV12-3/TRBV12-4	-	14	once	TRBJ1-1	TGTGCCAGCAGCGAGGAAGGGAGGAACACTGAAGCTTTCTTT	CASSEEGRNTEAFF
TRBV28	-	13	-	TRBJ1-2	TGTGCTAGCAGTTTCGGAAGGGGCTATGGCTACACCTTC	CASSFGRGYGYTF
TRBV4-3	-	21	-	TRBJ2-3	TGCGCCAGCAGCCCACACAGACCAATTTTCCCGGATTCTTCTAGCACAGATACGCAGTATTTT	CASSPHRPIFPDSSSTDTQYF
TRBV20-1	-	15	-	TRBJ1-4	TGCAGTGCTAGAGATCTGGACACGGGCCCCGAAAAACTGTTTTTT	CSARDLDTGPEKLFF
TRBV4-3	-	16	few	TRBJ2-3	TGCGCCAGCAGCCAAAGTAGCGCCGCTAGCACAGATACGCAGTATTTT	CASSQSSAASTDTQYF
TRBV20-1	-	13	-	TRBJ1-4	TGCAGTGCTAGACAGCCTACGGGGGAAAAACTGTTTTTT	CSARQPTGEKLFF
TRBV15	-	14	-	TRBJ1-5	TGTGCCACCAGCAGAGAGGAGAGGAATCAGCCCCAGCATTTT	CATSREERNQPQHF
TRBV6-5	TRBD2	19	few	TRBJ2-2	TGTGCCAGCAGTTACTTCGGACTAGCGGGAGGCTTAAACACCGGGGAGCTGTTTTTT	CASSYFGLAGGLNTGELFF
TRBV4-3	-	14	few	TRBJ1-2	TGCGCCAGCAGCCAAGATAAGGCTAGTCATGGCTACACCTTC	CASSQDKASHGYTF
TRBV12-3/TRBV12-4	TRBD1	15	-	TRBJ2-7	TGTGCCAGCAGTTTGGGGGACAGGGTCCCCTACGAGCAGTACTTC	CASSLGDRVPYEQYF
TRBV28	-	13	-	TRBJ1-2	TGTGCCAGCAGAGAAGACAAGTACTATGGCTACACCTTC	CASREDKYYGYTF